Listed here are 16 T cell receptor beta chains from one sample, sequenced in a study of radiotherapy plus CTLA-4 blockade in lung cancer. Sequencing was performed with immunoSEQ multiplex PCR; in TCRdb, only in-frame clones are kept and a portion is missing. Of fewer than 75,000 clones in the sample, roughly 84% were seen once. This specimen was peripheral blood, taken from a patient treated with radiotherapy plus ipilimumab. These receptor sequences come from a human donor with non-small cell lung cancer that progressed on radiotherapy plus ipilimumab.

The CDR3 DNA reads as TGTGCCAGCAGCCACCGGGACACATACAATGAGCAGTTCTTC. Its translation: CASSHRDTYNEQFF. V gene TRBV7-9 combines with J gene TRBJ2-1, with D tentatively TRBD1 (6 bases). Looked up from germline, CDR1 is SEHNR and CDR2 is FQNEAQ (reference sequence). This CDR3 region has 14 residues. Trimming left V 5 bases short and J 4 bases short, with 12 bases between. Full variable domain (missing parts from reference TRBV7-9 and TRBJ2-1): DTGVSQNPRHKITKRGQNVTFRCDPISEHNRLYWYRQTLGQGPEFLTYFQNEAQLEKSRLLSDRFSAERPKGSFSTLEIQRTEQGDSAMYLCASSHRDTYNEQFFGPGTRLTVL.

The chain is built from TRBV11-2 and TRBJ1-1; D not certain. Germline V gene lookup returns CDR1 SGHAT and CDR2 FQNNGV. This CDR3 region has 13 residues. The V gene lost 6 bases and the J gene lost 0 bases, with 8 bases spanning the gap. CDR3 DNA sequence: TGTGCCAGCAGGGTTAGAATGAACACTGAAGCTTTCTTT. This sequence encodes CASRVRMNTEAFF.

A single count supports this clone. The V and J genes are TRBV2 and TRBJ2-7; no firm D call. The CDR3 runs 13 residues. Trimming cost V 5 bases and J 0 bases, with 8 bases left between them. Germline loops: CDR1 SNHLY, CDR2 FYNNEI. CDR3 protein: CASSFRSSYEQYF. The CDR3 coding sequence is TGTGCCAGCAGTTTCAGGAGCTCCTACGAGCAGTACTTC.

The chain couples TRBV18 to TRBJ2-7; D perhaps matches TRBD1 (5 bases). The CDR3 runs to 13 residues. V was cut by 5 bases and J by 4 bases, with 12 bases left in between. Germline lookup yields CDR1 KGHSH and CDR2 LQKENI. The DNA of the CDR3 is TGTGCCAGCTCAACGTCGACAGCTTACGAGCAGTACTTC. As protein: CASSTSTAYEQYF.

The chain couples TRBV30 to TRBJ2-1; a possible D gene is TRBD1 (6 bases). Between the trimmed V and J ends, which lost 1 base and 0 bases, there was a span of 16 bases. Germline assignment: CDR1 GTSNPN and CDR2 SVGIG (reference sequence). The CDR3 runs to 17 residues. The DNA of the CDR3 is TGTGCCTGGAGTGATGTGTGGGGGACAACCTCCTACAATGAGCAGTTCTTC. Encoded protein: CAWSDVWGTTSYNEQFF.

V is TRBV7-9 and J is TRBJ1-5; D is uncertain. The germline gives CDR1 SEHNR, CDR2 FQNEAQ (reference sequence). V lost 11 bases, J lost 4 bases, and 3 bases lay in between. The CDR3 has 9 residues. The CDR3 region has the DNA TGTGCCGCAAATCAGCCCCAGCATTTT. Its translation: CAANQPQHF. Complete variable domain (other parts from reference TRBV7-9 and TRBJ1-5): DTGVSQNPRHKITKRGQNVTFRCDPISEHNRLYWYRQTLGQGPEFLTYFQNEAQLEKSRLLSDRFSAERPKGSFSTLEIQRTEQGDSAMYLCAANQPQHFGDGTRLSIL.

The CDR3: CASTDHGTPYGYTF. The CDR3 DNA is TGTGCCAGTACCGATCACGGGACGCCCTATGGCTACACCTTC. The chain links TRBV25-1 to TRBJ1-2, with D perhaps TRBD1 (5 bases). Trimming took off 9 bases at V and 4 bases at J, with 18 bases between the two ends. The CDR3 length is 14 residues. CDR1 MGHDK and CDR2 SYGVNS come from the germline V gene.

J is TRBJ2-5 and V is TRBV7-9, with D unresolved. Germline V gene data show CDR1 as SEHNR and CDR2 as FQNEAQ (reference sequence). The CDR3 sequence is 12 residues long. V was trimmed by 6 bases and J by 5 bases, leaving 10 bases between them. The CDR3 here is CASRGIGETQYF. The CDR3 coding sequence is TGTGCCAGCAGGGGGATTGGGGAGACCCAGTACTTC.

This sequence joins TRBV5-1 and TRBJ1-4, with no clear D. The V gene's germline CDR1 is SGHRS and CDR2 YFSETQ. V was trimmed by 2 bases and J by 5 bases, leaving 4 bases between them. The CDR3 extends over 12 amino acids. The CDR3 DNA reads TGCGCCAGCAGCTTCGCAAATGAAAAACTGTTTTTT. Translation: CASSFANEKLFF.

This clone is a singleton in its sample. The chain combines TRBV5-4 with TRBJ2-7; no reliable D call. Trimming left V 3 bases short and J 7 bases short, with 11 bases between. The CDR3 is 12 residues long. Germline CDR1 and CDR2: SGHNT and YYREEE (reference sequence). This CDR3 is CASSSNLGEQYF. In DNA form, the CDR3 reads TGTGCCAGCAGCTCGAACCTCGGGGAGCAGTACTTC.

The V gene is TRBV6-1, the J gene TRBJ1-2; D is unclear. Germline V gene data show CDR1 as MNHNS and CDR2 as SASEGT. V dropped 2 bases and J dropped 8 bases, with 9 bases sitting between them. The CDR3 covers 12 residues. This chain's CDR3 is CASSENQGGYTF. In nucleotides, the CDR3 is TGTGCCAGCAGTGAAAACCAAGGGGGCTACACCTTC.

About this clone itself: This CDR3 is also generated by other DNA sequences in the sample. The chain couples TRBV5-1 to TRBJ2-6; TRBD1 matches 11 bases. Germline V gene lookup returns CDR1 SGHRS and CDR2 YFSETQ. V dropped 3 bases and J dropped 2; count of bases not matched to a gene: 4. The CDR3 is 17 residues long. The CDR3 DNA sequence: TGCGCCAGCAGCTCGGGACAGGGGGGGGCTGGGGCCAACGTCCTGACTTTC. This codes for CASSSGQGGAGANVLTF.

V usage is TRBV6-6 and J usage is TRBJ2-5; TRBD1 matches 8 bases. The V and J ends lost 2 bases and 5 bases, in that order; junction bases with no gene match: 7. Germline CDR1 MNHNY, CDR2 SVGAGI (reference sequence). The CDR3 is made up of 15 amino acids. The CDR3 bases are TGTGCCAGCAGTTACGCAGGACAGGGCGGTGAGACCCAGTACTTC. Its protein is CASSYAGQGGETQYF.

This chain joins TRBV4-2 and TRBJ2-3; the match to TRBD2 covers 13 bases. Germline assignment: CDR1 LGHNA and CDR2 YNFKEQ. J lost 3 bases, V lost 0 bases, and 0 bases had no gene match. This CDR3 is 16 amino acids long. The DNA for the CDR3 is TGTGCCAGCAGCCAAGAACTAGCGGGAGGGACAGATACGCAGTATTTT. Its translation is CASSQELAGGTDTQYF.

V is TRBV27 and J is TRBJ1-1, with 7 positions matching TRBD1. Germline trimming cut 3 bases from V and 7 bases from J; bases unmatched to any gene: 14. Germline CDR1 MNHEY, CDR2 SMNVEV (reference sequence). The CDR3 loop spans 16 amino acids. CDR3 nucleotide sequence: TGTGCCAGCAGTTTCCTTCCCGCCGGGACAGCGAATGAAGCTTTCTTT. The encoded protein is CASSFLPAGTANEAFF.

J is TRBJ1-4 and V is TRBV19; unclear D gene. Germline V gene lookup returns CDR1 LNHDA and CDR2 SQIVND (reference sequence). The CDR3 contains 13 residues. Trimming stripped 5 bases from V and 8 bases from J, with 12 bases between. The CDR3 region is CASSLGRGEKLFF. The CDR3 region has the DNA TGTGCCAGTAGTCTGGGAAGAGGGGAAAAACTGTTTTTT.